These T cell receptor beta chains were read from a single sample in a study of blood T cell repertoires in COVID-19. Profiled with immunoSEQ multiplex PCR; TCRdb holds only in-frame clones, not every one. The table lists about 180,000 clones, 89% of them singletons. Sequenced: peripheral blood. The origin of the receptors is a young man who had recovered from COVID-19. The CDR3 runs from the conserved cysteine through the conserved F or W. Fields, in order: D gene, V gene, J gene, CDR3 protein. The D gene is left open where the match is weak.

>TRBD1|TRBV2|TRBJ2-2
CASTWGQETGELFF
>-|TRBV4-1|TRBJ1-6
CASSLPGLEGYNSPLHF
>-|TRBV7-9|TRBJ2-7
CASSDGSSYEQYF
>TRBD1|TRBV7-2|TRBJ2-7
CASSQNTGDEQYF
>TRBD1|TRBV4-1|TRBJ1-5
CASSQELGRGQPQHF
>TRBD2|TRBV5-1|TRBJ2-7
CASSPSGSSYEQYF
>TRBD2|TRBV5-5|TRBJ2-1
CASSLAGTSGANEQFF
>-|TRBV30|TRBJ1-1
CAWSRSGTEAFF
>TRBD1|TRBV27|TRBJ1-5
CASSLQTGAQPQHF
>-|TRBV27|TRBJ2-1
CASSFLPGGYNEQFF
>TRBD1|TRBV2|TRBJ1-4
CASNGQGARNEKLFF
>-|TRBV5-4|TRBJ2-1
CASSLVLNNEQFF
>-|TRBV3-1/TRBV3-2|TRBJ1-5
CASSQLTLVFQPQHF
>-|TRBV18|TRBJ2-7
CASSPPTLIYEQYF
>TRBD1|TRBV7-6|TRBJ2-3
CASSLAQGRSLADTQYF
>-|TRBV29-1|TRBJ2-3
CSVGHTGSGDTQYF
>TRBD1|TRBV27|TRBJ1-3
CASSARGLGNTIYF
>-|TRBV18|TRBJ2-7
CASSYTGRRNSYEQYF
>-|TRBV30|TRBJ1-4
CAWNLEVATNEKLFF
>TRBD1|TRBV7-9|TRBJ2-3
CASSPGGGTDTQYF
>-|TRBV18|TRBJ2-6
CASSPAGANVLTF
>-|TRBV7-8|TRBJ2-7
CASSNRDYNYEQYF
>TRBD2|TRBV7-8|TRBJ2-5
CASSGRRTSSRETQYF
>-|TRBV21-1|TRBJ2-7
CASSKGGPYEQYF
>-|TRBV18|TRBJ2-7
CASSPQSYEQYF
>TRBD1|TRBV18|TRBJ1-3
CASSSFLQGSGNTIYF
>-|TRBV3-1/TRBV3-2|TRBJ2-6
CASSDPRAGANVLTF
>-|TRBV4-3|TRBJ2-7
CASSQEREVAYEQYF
>-|TRBV5-6|TRBJ1-1
CASSLPTNTEAFF
>TRBD2|TRBV3-1/TRBV3-2|TRBJ2-1
CASSRLGLAGVANEQFF
>-|TRBV28|TRBJ1-2
CASFTGLNGYTF
>-|TRBV7-2|TRBJ2-1
CASSLALTGTTREQFF
>TRBD1|TRBV18|TRBJ2-7
CASSPGTGASYEQYF
>TRBD1|TRBV18|TRBJ1-5
CASSSGQGAPNQPQHF
>TRBD2|TRBV5-7|TRBJ2-5
CASSLAVRENAETQYF
>-|TRBV5-4|TRBJ2-5
CASSSPGAGETQYF
>-|TRBV19|TRBJ2-7
CASSAVLAAEQYF
>TRBD1|TRBV4-3|TRBJ1-2
CASSRDRLDYGYTF
>-|TRBV18|TRBJ1-6
CASSPKGDSPLHF
>TRBD2|TRBV6-5|TRBJ2-1
CASARTSGNNEQFF
>TRBD2|TRBV29-1|TRBJ2-3
CSVERAGGRDTQYF
>TRBD1|TRBV5-5|TRBJ2-7
CASSLGQTSYEQYF
>-|TRBV19|TRBJ2-4
CASVEGGAKNIQYF
>-|TRBV9|TRBJ2-5
CASSATGVEETQYF
>-|TRBV5-1|TRBJ2-1
CASSSLQGNNEQFF
>-|TRBV5-1|TRBJ2-7
CASSSIRGGSYEQYF
>-|TRBV5-1|TRBJ2-1
CASSPTVGASYNEQFF
>-|TRBV5-1|TRBJ2-7
CASSLHPGQGTYEQYF
>-|TRBV24-1|TRBJ2-7
CATSGAGKHEQYF
>TRBD1|TRBV24-1|TRBJ2-5
CATSVGQGETQYF
>-|TRBV21-1|TRBJ2-2
CASSVQGSNTGELFF
>TRBD1|TRBV5-8|TRBJ2-7
CASSRTGVYEQYF
>-|TRBV6-1|TRBJ1-5
CASSDQGRANQPQHF